This TCR beta chain derives from a study of blood T cell repertoires in COVID-19. Seattle patients were enrolled while actively infected and followed longitudinally. TCRdb's copy holds only in-frame clones and misses some; the assay was immunoSEQ multiplex PCR. The repertoire holds 95,000 to 150,000 clones, with 75% to 90% as singletons. Source material: peripheral blood. The clonotype originates from a woman of 80 years or more with COVID-19, enrolled during active disease.

CDR3 nucleotide sequence: TGCGCCAGCAGCTTTGGGGGACTAGCGCTTCAGACCCAGTACTTC. Amino acid sequence: CASSFGGLALQTQYF. V is TRBV5-1 and J is TRBJ2-5, with 10 nucleotides matching TRBD2. The CDR3 extends over 15 amino acids. Per germline, CDR1 SGHRS and CDR2 YFSETQ. The ends lost 2 bases at V and 6 bases at J; junction bases unmatched: 7.